This section outlines one T cell receptor beta chain sequence together with its context. What it binds is not known. With 6 bases removed from V and 1 base from J, the gap between germline ends came to 6 bases. Per germline, CDR1 DFQATT and CDR2 SNEGSKA (reference sequence). The CDR3 extends over 11 amino acids. The timepoints at which blood was sampled were baseline, cycle 4 day 1, and cycle 7 day 1. The data derive from a study of OX40 agonist ivuxolimab in advanced cancers. Study context: Patients were given ivuxolimab, an antibody that agonizes OX40 (CD134).

Profiling relied on immunoSEQ multiplex PCR, and the TCRdb table lists in-frame clones only, not all of them. The sample holds about 76,000 clones; 85% are singletons and the top ten take approximately 0.63%. Overall study results and limits: Expanded clones were, on average, more numerous in CD8+ T cells than in CD4+. At 0.1 to 3.0 mg/kg, CD4+ and CD8+ blood T cells expanded clonally by week 6.

This sequence was found in an adult with an advanced solid tumor such as melanoma, head and neck, liver or kidney cancer. The rearrangement links TRBV20-1 to TRBJ1-1; D remains unclear. Here the sequenced sample was CD4+ or CD8+ T cells sorted from blood, taken in a trial of the OX40 agonist ivuxolimab. The CDR3: CSAPENTEAFF. The CDR3 DNA reads as TGCAGTGCCCCGGAGAACACTGAAGCTTTCTTT.